The clone carrying this T cell receptor (beta chain) was detected many times. Its antigen is unidentified. This record comes from a study of T cells in Graves' hyperthyroidism and ophthalmopathy. Study outcomes and limitations: A model built on 13 V-J features separated ophthalmopathy from stable hyperthyroidism.

The CDR3 consists of 14 residues. CDR1 and CDR2 (germline): LNHDA, SQIVND (reference sequence). V dropped 4 bases and J dropped 2; count of bases not matched to a gene: 4. RNA transcripts yielded amplified TCR beta CDR3 regions. The HTBI set primed first-round TCR CDR3 RT-PCR. MiXCR was run by TCRdb on the multiplex PCR reads, yielding one entry per CDR3 protein. The sample includes hundreds of thousands of distinct CDR3 sequences, roughly 15% of them seen just once. The diagnostic basis comprised clinical symptoms, serum thyroxine and TRAb, thyroid ultrasound and orbital computed tomography. The sequence came from a woman between 35 and 50 years old with Graves' ophthalmopathy. Sequencing used blood. The gene calls are TRBV19 and TRBJ1-2; 7 bases are a match to TRBD1. The CDR3 spells CASSTRGINYGYTF. Written as DNA, the CDR3 is TGTGCCAGTAGTACCAGGGGGATCAACTATGGCTACACCTTC.